This passage covers 30 T cell receptor beta chains from one sample sequenced in a study of CD8+ T cells in alopecia areata listed by TCRdb under 2018. Library construction relied on the immunoSEQ multiplex PCR assay. For TCR sequencing, RNA was extracted from every sample and reverse transcribed into cDNA to serve as template. The source is immuneACCESS, and TCRdb retained only in-frame sequences with V and J called. Part of the clones is not carried over; for the studies checked, unresolved V genes explain less than half of this, and the remainder is unexplained. The sample yields roughly 64,000 clones; roughly 47% were counted once. Roughly half of the sample rests with the top ten. The material sequenced was NKG2D-low CD8+ T cells sorted from blood. The cell subset or site tag for this specimen amounts to: sorted CD8+ NKG2D-low blood T cells. These receptors all come from a human donor with alopecia areata.

This chain connects TRBV15 to TRBJ2-7; a possible D gene is TRBD2 (7 bases). V dropped 3 bases and J dropped 1 base, with 13 bases sitting between them. This CDR3 comprises 15 residues. Looked up from germline, CDR1 is LNHNV and CDR2 is YYDKDF (reference sequence). CDR3 coding DNA: TGTGCCACCAGCAGGGGGAGGGGGGGGTCCTACGAGCAGTACTTC. Translating gives CATSRGRGGSYEQYF.

This chain joins TRBV11-2 and TRBJ2-1; D not certain. The V end lost 5 bases, the J end lost 7 bases, and 6 bases lay between the germline ends. The CDR3 spans 11 residues. Germline assignment: CDR1 SGHAT and CDR2 FQNNGV. CDR3 residues: CASSLLNEQFF. DNA for the CDR3: TGTGCCAGCAGCCTTTTAAATGAGCAGTTCTTC.

This clone was observed a handful of times. The V call is TRBV29-1, the J call TRBJ2-3; D tentatively fits TRBD1 or TRBD2 (5 bases each). CDR3 length: 12 amino acids. V lost 4 bases and J lost 4, with 9 bases in between. From germline, CDR1 is SQVTM and CDR2 ANQGSEA. The CDR3 DNA follows: TGCAGCGTTGGGGTGGGGGCAGATACGCAGTATTTT. It is translated as CSVGVGADTQYF.

V usage is TRBV4-1 and J usage is TRBJ2-1, with D tentatively TRBD2 (6 bases). The CDR3 extends over 17 amino acids. Germline CDR1 is MGHRA and CDR2 is YSYEKL. Trimming stripped 3 bases from V and 8 bases from J, with 23 bases between. The DNA of the CDR3 is TGCGCCAGCAGCCATCTCCTCACCGGGACTCAAAACGATGAGCAGTTCTTC. Its translation: CASSHLLTGTQNDEQFF.

This clone was recorded a few times. The chain employs TRBV29-1 and TRBJ2-1, with 7 bases aligning to TRBD2. Unmatched junction bases numbered 6, after V lost 4 bases and J lost 0 bases. Germline V CDR1 and CDR2: SQVTM, ANQGSEA. The CDR3 contains 15 residues. This CDR3 reads CSVGEGEGSYNEQFF. In nucleotides, the CDR3 is TGCAGCGTTGGGGAGGGTGAGGGCTCCTACAATGAGCAGTTCTTC.

The sample holds a few counts of this clone. The chain recombines TRBV29-1 with TRBJ2-3, with 11 bases identical to TRBD1. CDR1 is SQVTM, CDR2 ANQGSEA, per germline. The CDR3 loop spans 17 amino acids. Trimming at V came to 4 bases and at J to 4 bases, leaving 13 bases not matched to a gene. CDR3 residues: CSVVPTLGQGAADTQYF. CDR3 bases: TGCAGCGTTGTCCCCACCCTCGGACAGGGGGCCGCAGATACGCAGTATTTT.

The chain couples TRBV4-1 to TRBJ2-2; 7 bases map to TRBD1. The length of the CDR3 is 17 residues. The J segment lost 0 bases and the V segment lost 3 bases, leaving 7 bases of the junction unmatched. Looked up from germline, CDR1 is MGHRA and CDR2 is YSYEKL. CDR3 bases: TGCGCCAGCAGCCACAGACAGGGACCCGCGAACACCGGGGAGCTGTTTTTT. It encodes CASSHRQGPANTGELFF.

The rearrangement joins TRBV29-1 to TRBJ2-5, with TRBD1 identical over 7 bases. The end of the DNA fits TRBJ2-7 better, so the J call may be wrong. The germline V gene encodes CDR1 SQVTM and CDR2 ANQGSEA. CDR3 length equals 14 residues. This chain's CDR3 is CSVSAGTVSYEQYF. The CDR3 coding sequence is TGCAGCGTCTCGGCCGGGACAGTTTCCTACGAGCAGTACTTC.

The V call is TRBV28, the J call TRBJ2-7, with TRBD2 matching 7 bases. The CDR3 covers 15 residues. Trimming cost V 1 base and J 0 bases; bases outside gene matches: 3. The germline gives CDR1 MDHEN, CDR2 SYDVKM. CDR3 nucleotides: TGTGCCAGCAGTTTATCTAGCGGCAACTCCTACGAGCAGTACTTC. Residues: CASSLSSGNSYEQYF. The whole variable domain, filled in from reference TRBV28 and TRBJ2-7, reads DVKVTQSSRYLVKRTGEKVFLECVQDMDHENMFWYRQDPGLGLRLIYFSYDVKMKEKGDIPEGYSVSREKKERFSLILESASTNQTSMYLCASSLSSGNSYEQYFGPGTRLTVT.

This chain uses TRBV2 with TRBJ2-5, with D perhaps TRBD2 (6 bases). This CDR3 contains 15 residues. CDR1 SNHLY and CDR2 FYNNEI come from the germline V gene. Between the trimmed V and J ends, which lost 7 bases and 5 bases, there was a span of 20 bases. CDR3 DNA: TGTGCCAGCAACGGGGACTTACCTCCCAGGGAGACCCAGTACTTC. Its protein product is CASNGDLPPRETQYF.

This clone came up a few times. The junction shows a germline mismatch at one end, possibly a read error. The chain uses TRBV30 and TRBJ2-7; tentative D call: TRBD2 (6 bases). Per germline, CDR1 GTSNPN and CDR2 SVGIG (reference sequence). This CDR3 contains 15 residues. This CDR3 reads CACPAKGLLSHEQYF. In DNA form, the CDR3 reads TGTGCCTGTCCCGCCAAGGGACTGCTCTCCCACGAGCAGTACTTC.

The table lists this clone with a few counts. Here the CDR3 DNA reads TGTGCCAGCAGCCAAGGACAGGGGATCACAGATACGCAGTATTTT. Its translation is CASSQGQGITDTQYF. The chain joins TRBV14 to TRBJ2-3; 8 positions agree with TRBD1. The germline CDR1 and CDR2 sequences are SGHDN and FVKESK. The CDR3 sequence is 15 residues long. V was pared by 1 base and J by 2 bases, with 2 bases of the junction left unmatched.

The CDR3 loop reads CASSPKSDTQYF. The CDR3 DNA reads as TGCGCCAGCAGCCCGAAGTCAGATACGCAGTATTTT. This chain connects TRBV5-1 to TRBJ2-3; D is unresolved. V was cut by 4 bases and J by 4 bases, with 7 bases left in between. The length of the CDR3 is 12 residues. Germline V gene sequence: CDR1 SGHRS, CDR2 YFSETQ.

V gene TRBV9 combines with J gene TRBJ2-3, with TRBD1 matching over 7 bases. Germline V CDR1 and CDR2: SGDLS, YYNGEE. V lost 2 bases and J lost 2; bases outside the gene matches: 5. The CDR3 covers 15 residues. The CDR3 sequence is CASSVTGTVTDTQYF. The DNA of the CDR3 is TGTGCCAGCAGCGTGACCGGGACAGTCACAGATACGCAGTATTTT.

As DNA, the CDR3 is TGTGCCAGCAGTGTCGGGACTAGCGGGGGGGATGAGCAGTTCTTC. It translates to CASSVGTSGGDEQFF. This chain connects TRBV6-4 to TRBJ2-1; 16 bases agree with TRBD2. The germline V gene has CDR1 MRHNA and CDR2 SNTAGT. CDR3 length: 15 residues. The V gene end was trimmed by 4 bases and the J gene end by 8 bases; junction bases not matched to a gene: 2.

The genes are TRBV2 and TRBJ2-7; TRBD2 matches at 13 bases. J was trimmed by 2 bases and V by 5 bases; bases with no gene match: 3. CDR1 and CDR2 (germline): SNHLY, FYNNEI. There are 15 residues in the CDR3. The CDR3 spells CASSTSGRAPYEQYF. DNA for the CDR3: TGTGCCAGCAGTACTAGCGGGAGGGCCCCCTACGAGCAGTACTTC.

This clone was detected once. The rearrangement uses TRBV20-1 and TRBJ1-1, with D unclear. The V end lost 0 bases, the J end lost 2 bases, and 1 base lay between the germline ends. CDR1 and CDR2 from the germline V gene are DFQATT and SNEGSKA (reference sequence). The CDR3 totals 11 residues. The DNA of the CDR3 is TGCAGTGCTAGAGACAACACTGAAGCTTTCTTT. Residues: CSARDNTEAFF.

J is TRBJ2-5 and V is TRBV9, with 7 positions matching TRBD1. CDR1 is SGDLS, CDR2 YYNGEE, per germline. This CDR3 has 15 residues. The J segment lost 4 bases and the V segment lost 3 bases, leaving 9 bases of the junction unmatched. CDR3 in amino acids: CASSERQGAGETQYF. CDR3 DNA sequence: TGTGCCAGCAGCGAGAGACAGGGCGCAGGAGAGACCCAGTACTTC.

The rearrangement uses TRBV7-8 and TRBJ2-5; TRBD2 agrees at 8 bases. CDR3 length: 21 residues. The junction had 24 bases not matched to a gene; V was cut back by 2 bases and J by 4 bases. Germline lookup yields CDR1 SGHVS and CDR2 FQNEAQ. Here the CDR3 DNA reads TGTGCCAGCAGCTTAATTGGGGGGGAACGGCGGGAGGCAGTACAACGAGAGACCCAGTACTTC. Translation gives CASSLIGGERREAVQRETQYF.

The rearrangement links TRBV29-1 to TRBJ1-1; possible D gene TRBD1, 5 bases. V shed 7 bases and J shed 8 bases, with 14 bases lying between them. This CDR3 is built from 11 residues. Germline values: CDR1 SQVTM, CDR2 ANQGSEA. The chain's CDR3 is CSAPGQGEAFF. In nucleotides, the CDR3 is TGCAGCGCCCCGGGGCAGGGCGAAGCTTTCTTT.

V usage is TRBV9 and J usage is TRBJ2-3, with TRBD2 identical over 8 bases. Germline V gene data show CDR1 as SGDLS and CDR2 as YYNGEE. The length of the CDR3 is 16 residues. The V gene end was trimmed by 1 base and the J gene end by 5 bases; junction bases not matched to a gene: 9. The CDR3 protein is CASSVRREGPRDTQYF. The CDR3 coding sequence is TGTGCCAGCAGCGTAAGACGGGAGGGCCCTCGAGATACGCAGTATTTT. The full variable domain, with the rest looked up from reference TRBV9 and TRBJ2-3, is DSGVTQTPKHLITATGQRVTLRCSPRSGDLSVYWYQQSLDQGLQFLIQYYNGEERAKGNILERFSAQQFPDLHSELNLSSLELGDSALYFCASSVRREGPRDTQYFGPGTRLTVL.

The chain employs TRBV7-8 and TRBJ2-1; D call uncertain. Germline CDR1 is SGHVS and CDR2 is FQNEAQ. The CDR3 is 17 residues long. The ends were cut back, 4 bases at V and 6 bases at J, with 22 bases in the middle. CDR3 nucleotide sequence: TGTGCCAGCAGCTCCACCCTTAGTGGTCATCCCGTCAATGAGCAGTTCTTC. This encodes CASSSTLSGHPVNEQFF.

The V gene is TRBV29-1, the J gene TRBJ2-7; D may correspond to TRBD1 or TRBD2 (5 bases each). With 5 bases removed from V and 2 bases from J, the gap between germline ends came to 13 bases. The CDR3 is 13 residues long. The V gene's germline CDR1 is SQVTM and CDR2 ANQGSEA. In DNA, the CDR3 is TGCAGCGTTTGGACGCTGGGGGCCTACGAGCAGTACTTC. Residues: CSVWTLGAYEQYF.

The V call is TRBV11-2, the J call TRBJ2-1; D ambiguous. CDR1 and CDR2 from the germline V gene are SGHAT and FQNNGV. V was shortened by 6 bases and J by 3 bases, with 3 bases between the two germline ends. CDR3 length equals 11 residues. DNA of the CDR3: TGTGCCAGCAGGGACTACAATGAGCAGTTCTTC. This sequence encodes CASRDYNEQFF.

This clone occurred once. The CDR3 DNA is TGTGCCTGGAGTGTTGGTGGCGGGGCCAACGTCCTGACTTTC. It is translated as CAWSVGGGANVLTF. V is TRBV30 and J is TRBJ2-6; D is unclear. The CDR3 spans 14 residues. V lost 0 bases to trimming and J lost 4 bases, with 7 bases between them. Germline CDR1 reads GTSNPN; CDR2 reads SVGIG (reference sequence).

This rearrangement joins TRBV13 to TRBJ2-5; 10 bases are shared with TRBD1. The germline V gene has CDR1 PRHDT and CDR2 FYEKMQ (reference sequence). V was pared by 3 bases and J by 5 bases, with 6 bases of the junction left unmatched. The CDR3 sequence is 15 residues long. DNA of the CDR3: TGTGCCAGCAGCTTTACGACAGGGGGCGGTGAGACCCAGTACTTC. It encodes CASSFTTGGGETQYF.

The chain links TRBV4-2 to TRBJ2-5, with D perhaps TRBD1 or TRBD2 (5 bases each). There are 17 residues in the CDR3. V was clipped by 0 bases and J by 1 base, with 15 bases between them. Germline CDR1 and CDR2: LGHNA and YNFKEQ. The CDR3 is CASSQDSPSRGQETQYF. The CDR3 DNA follows: TGTGCCAGCAGCCAAGATTCTCCCTCGAGGGGCCAAGAGACCCAGTACTTC.

The CDR3 coding sequence is TGTGCCAGCAGTCCCCACCAAGGGGGAAGCGAGCAGTACTTC. It specifies CASSPHQGGSEQYF. The V gene is TRBV27, the J gene TRBJ2-7; TRBD1 is a possible D gene (6 bases). Deletions cut 5 bases from V and 6 bases from J, with 17 bases between. The CDR3 runs to 14 residues. Germline V lookup: CDR1 MNHEY, CDR2 SMNVEV (reference sequence).

The chain carries TRBV7-9 and TRBJ2-5; TRBD2 is a possible D gene (8 bases). This CDR3 is built from 16 residues. Trimming cost V 8 bases and J 4 bases, with 23 bases left between them. The germline CDR1 and CDR2 sequences are SEHNR and FQNEAQ (reference sequence). The CDR3: CASGTNRDSGGETQYF. The CDR3, as DNA: TGTGCCAGCGGCACTAACCGGGACAGCGGGGGAGAGACCCAGTACTTC.

V is TRBV27 and J is TRBJ2-3, with 10 bases aligning to TRBD1. Trimming at V came to 2 bases and at J to 3 bases, leaving 2 bases not matched to a gene. Germline values: CDR1 MNHEY, CDR2 SMNVEV (reference sequence). The CDR3 extends over 15 amino acids. The CDR3 nucleotides are TGTGCCAGCAGTTTAAGGGACAGGGGTACAGATACGCAGTATTTT. Translating it yields CASSLRDRGTDTQYF.